This passage covers 9 T cell receptor beta chains from one sample sequenced in a study of cytomegalovirus exposure and HLA in healthy donors (dated by TCRdb to about 2017). The protocol used for the library was the immunoSEQ multiplex PCR assay. For the multiplex PCR, a mixture combining 60 forward primers for TCR Vbeta segments and 13 reverse primers for TCR Jbeta segments was used. In its TCRdb copy, this immuneACCESS table keeps in-frame sequences only and misses some clones. Where compared with another copy, unresolved V genes explain less than half of these, and the others have no known cause. The sample includes roughly 180,000 clones, with roughly 83% observed a single time. The biggest ten clones account for around 0.97% of the sample. The sample was PBMCs. These receptors all come from a man in his thirties or forties in good health and CMV-seronegative.

This clone appeared a few times. The chain carries TRBV4-1 and TRBJ1-1; D unresolved. The V end lost 1 base, the J end lost 3 bases, and 21 bases lay between the germline ends. Looked up from germline, CDR1 is MGHRA and CDR2 is YSYEKL. This CDR3 is built from 18 residues. CDR3 in amino acids: CASSQVAFSGPSDTEAFF. CDR3 sequence (DNA): TGCGCCAGCAGCCAAGTGGCCTTCAGTGGTCCTTCAGACACTGAAGCTTTCTTT.

Points on this clone: The junction shows a germline mismatch at one end, possibly a read error. The rearrangement links TRBV29-1 to TRBJ2-5, with 10 bases fitting TRBD2. The CDR3 runs to 15 residues. Germline assignment: CDR1 SQVTM and CDR2 ANQGSEA. The CDR3 coding sequence is TGCGGCGTTGACGCCAGCGGGAGGGATCAAGAGACCCAGTACTTC. Its protein product is CGVDASGRDQETQYF.

In this sample, this clone turned up once. This rearrangement joins TRBV4-3 to TRBJ1-2; 7 bases fit TRBD1. Trimming cost V 0 bases and J 4 bases; bases outside gene matches: 11. Germline CDR1 is LGHNA and CDR2 is YSLEER. The CDR3 spans 17 residues. CDR3 nucleotides: TGCGCCAGCAGCCAAGATCTCCCTTGGGACAGCCTCTATGGCTACACCTTC. Protein sequence: CASSQDLPWDSLYGYTF.

The V and J genes are TRBV5-4 and TRBJ2-3, with 7 bases lining up with TRBD2. With V trimmed by 3 bases and J by 4 bases, 14 bases remained unmatched. Germline V gives CDR1 SGHNT, CDR2 YYREEE (reference sequence). This CDR3 has 17 amino acids. The CDR3 sequence: CASSYKIAGLLADTQYF. The CDR3 DNA is TGTGCCAGCAGCTATAAAATAGCGGGTTTATTGGCAGATACGCAGTATTTT. Combining the CDR3 with reference TRBV5-4 and TRBJ2-3 gives the whole variable domain ETGVTQSPTHLIKTRGQQVTLRCSSQSGHNTVSWYQQALGQGPQFIFQYYREEENGRGNFPPRFSGLQFPNYSSELNVNALELDDSALYLCASSYKIAGLLADTQYFGPGTRLTVL.

This sequence joins TRBV13 and TRBJ2-1; no clear D. V was trimmed by 1 base and J by 7 bases, leaving 5 bases between them. CDR3 size: 12 residues. Germline CDR1 PRHDT, CDR2 FYEKMQ (reference sequence). In DNA, the CDR3 is TGTGCCAGCAGCTTAGTTAGAAATGAGCAGTTCTTC. Translated, it gives CASSLVRNEQFF.

The chain links TRBV5-4 to TRBJ2-1; 9 positions match TRBD2. The CDR3 loop spans 15 amino acids. The V and J ends lost 4 bases and 5 bases, in that order; junction bases with no gene match: 7. The germline CDR1 and CDR2 sequences are SGHNT and YYREEE (reference sequence). The CDR3 DNA follows: TGTGCCAGCAGCATTAGCGGGAGAGTCAACAATGAGCAGTTCTTC. Translation: CASSISGRVNNEQFF.

This chain uses TRBV27 with TRBJ1-2; the match to TRBD1 covers 9 bases. V lost 6 bases to trimming and J lost 9 bases; unmatched junction nucleotides: 8. Germline V gene sequence: CDR1 MNHEY, CDR2 SMNVEV (reference sequence). This CDR3 spans 13 amino acids. CDR3 DNA sequence: TGTGCCAGCAGCCCCACGGGACAGGGTCGCTACACCTTC. Its translation: CASSPTGQGRYTF.

The chain is built from TRBV2 and TRBJ1-5; 7 bases map to TRBD1. V lost 6 bases, J lost 2 bases, and 13 bases stayed unmatched. This CDR3 has 17 amino acids. Germline CDR1 reads SNHLY; CDR2 reads FYNNEI. The CDR3 DNA reads TGTGCCAGCAGGGGATACAGGGGAATAGGGGGCAATCAGCCCCAGCATTTT. Protein product: CASRGYRGIGGNQPQHF. The full variable domain, in which reference TRBV2 and TRBJ1-5 provide the parts outside the CDR3, is EPEVTQTPSHQVTQMGQEVILRCVPISNHLYFYWYRQILGQKVEFLVSFYNNEISEKSEIFDDQFSVERPDGSNFTLKIRSTKLEDSAMYFCASRGYRGIGGNQPQHFGDGTRLSIL.

The chain links TRBV28 to TRBJ2-6; 12 bases line up with TRBD1. This CDR3 has 20 amino acids. V shed 2 bases, J shed 0 bases, and the junction held 8 bases outside the gene matches. CDR1 is MDHEN, CDR2 SYDVKM, per germline. The CDR3 loop is CASSLARLGQGASGANVLTF. CDR3 sequence (DNA): TGTGCCAGCAGTTTAGCCCGCCTGGGACAGGGGGCCTCTGGGGCCAACGTCCTGACTTTC.